This TCR beta chain was observed in a study of cytomegalovirus exposure and HLA in healthy donors. Background on the study: One earlier analysis, a look at roughly 170 million T cells, found 100 million to 130 million unique TCR beta sequences.

This CDR3 spans 15 amino acids. Germline lookup yields CDR1 LNHDA and CDR2 SQIVND (reference sequence). The V end lost 6 bases, the J end lost 3 bases, and 14 bases lay between the germline ends. PCR primers comprised 60 Vbeta and 13 Jbeta primers. The protocol was immunoSEQ multiplex PCR, while the TCRdb copy is restricted to in-frame clones and leaves out a portion. The data show about 67,000 clones, 80% to 90% seen once. The rearrangement joins TRBV19 to TRBJ2-2, with D perhaps matching TRBD1 (5 bases). The sequenced material came from PBMCs. The receptor's source is a woman younger than 45 in good health and CMV-seropositive. CDR3 in amino acids: CASRRQGRYTGELFF. The CDR3 DNA sequence: TGTGCCAGTAGGAGGCAGGGAAGATACACCGGGGAGCTGTTTTTT.